This T cell receptor beta chain was observed in a study of cytomegalovirus exposure and HLA in healthy donors. Study results and limitations: In an earlier analysis, about 87% or about 30%: the productive usage of most TCR beta V segments.

Trimming shortened V by 3 bases and J by 6 bases, and 9 bases separated the two germline ends. This CDR3 spans 13 amino acids. Germline V gives CDR1 SEHNR, CDR2 FQNEAQ (reference sequence). Turning to this clone: Its matching antigen is unknown.

Primers for the PCR totalled 60 Vbeta and 13 Jbeta. TCRdb's table, derived via immunoSEQ multiplex PCR, lists solely in-frame clones and lacks some. The sample carries over 150,000 clones, just under 80% recorded once. The receptor was isolated from a woman aged 50 to 60 in good health and CMV-seropositive. The genes are TRBV7-9 and TRBJ2-1; the D gene is possibly TRBD1 (5 bases). The specimen was PBMCs. CDR3 DNA: TGTGCCAGCAGCTTGGGCAGGGCCAATGAGCAGTTCTTC. Its translation is CASSLGRANEQFF.